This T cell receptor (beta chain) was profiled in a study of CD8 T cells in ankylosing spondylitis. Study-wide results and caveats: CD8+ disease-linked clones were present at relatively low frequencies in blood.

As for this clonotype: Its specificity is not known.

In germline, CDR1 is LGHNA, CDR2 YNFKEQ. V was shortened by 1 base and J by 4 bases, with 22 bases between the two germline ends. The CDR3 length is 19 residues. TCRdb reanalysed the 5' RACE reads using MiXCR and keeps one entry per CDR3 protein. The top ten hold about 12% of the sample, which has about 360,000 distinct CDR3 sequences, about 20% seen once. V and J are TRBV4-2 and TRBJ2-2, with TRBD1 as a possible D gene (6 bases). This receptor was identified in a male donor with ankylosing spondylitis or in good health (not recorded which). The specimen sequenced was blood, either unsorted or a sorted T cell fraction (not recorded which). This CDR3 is CASSQGPPGVIIGTGELFF. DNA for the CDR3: TGTGCCAGCAGCCAAGGGCCCCCAGGGGTAATTATAGGCACCGGGGAGCTGTTTTTT.